Shown below are 10 T cell receptor beta chains from a single sample sequenced in a study of blood T cells in healthy people across ages. The use of a sample-barcoded 5' primer and a J-beta primer mix characterized a second PCR of roughly 7 to 11 cycles. TCRdb used MiXCR to reprocess the 5' RACE reads, holding one entry per CDR3 protein. This sample has about 720,000 distinct CDR3 sequences; 22% occur once, and the top ten carry around 21%. The source material was blood. These receptors all come from a man between 65 and 85 years old in good health.

This chain joins TRBV5-8 and TRBJ2-1; D possibly matches TRBD1 or TRBD2 (5 bases each). V dropped 4 bases and J dropped 4 bases, with 12 bases sitting between them. Germline loops: CDR1 SGHTS, CDR2 YDEGEE. CDR3 length: 14 amino acids. The CDR3 sequence: CASSRDQGYNEQFF. CDR3 in DNA: TGTGCCAGCAGCCGGGATCAGGGTTACAATGAGCAGTTCTTC.

Only a few counts were recorded for this clonotype. This chain uses TRBV5-1 with TRBJ1-6, with 7 nucleotides matching TRBD1. CDR3 length: 17 residues. Germline CDR1 and CDR2: SGHRS and YFSETQ. The ends lost 2 bases at V and 3 bases at J; junction bases unmatched: 8. CDR3 DNA: TGCGCCAGCAGCTTACGGACAGGCGCCAACTATAATTCACCCCTCCACTTT. Amino acid sequence: CASSLRTGANYNSPLHF.

This sequence joins TRBV12-3 or TRBV12-4 and TRBJ2-2; 8 nucleotides agree with TRBD1. J lost 7 bases, V lost 8 bases, and 12 bases had no gene match. CDR3 length: 15 amino acids. The DNA of the CDR3 is TGTGCCAGCCGAGGATTGACAGGGGACGGCGGGGAGCTGTTTTTT. Translated, it gives CASRGLTGDGGELFF.

The rearrangement uses TRBV12-3 or TRBV12-4 and TRBJ1-5; D is possibly TRBD1 (6 bases). Deletions cut 6 bases from V and 6 bases from J, with 18 bases between. The CDR3 runs 15 residues. CDR3 in amino acids: CASSSGWGPGQPQHF. CDR3 DNA: TGTGCCAGCAGCTCGGGGTGGGGGCCTGGTCAGCCCCAGCATTTT.

This clonotype was detected only a few times. The rearrangement links TRBV10-3 to TRBJ1-2; TRBD1 aligns across 7 bases. Losses at the gene ends were 0 bases for V and 7 bases for J; bases not matched to a gene: 5. The CDR3 contains 14 residues. Germline V gives CDR1 ENHRY, CDR2 SYGVKD. The CDR3 spells CAISESGQVLGYTF. CDR3 DNA sequence: TGTGCCATCAGTGAGTCAGGACAGGTACTTGGCTACACCTTC.

This clonotype came up a few times. This chain joins TRBV7-7 and TRBJ2-5, with D possibly being TRBD1 (6 bases). This CDR3 spans 16 amino acids. Trimming stripped 1 base from V and 7 bases from J, with 19 bases between. Germline loops: CDR1 SSHAT, CDR2 FNYEAQ (reference sequence). The CDR3 DNA is TGTGCCAGCAGCTTAGAACAGGGTTCACCGCGCGGGACCCAGTACTTC. Translation gives CASSLEQGSPRGTQYF. The full variable domain, with the rest looked up from reference TRBV7-7 and TRBJ2-5, is GAGVSQSPRYKVTKRGQDVTLRCDPISSHATLYWYQQALGQGPEFLTYFNYEAQPDKSGLPSDRFSAERPEGSISTLTIQRTEQRDSAMYRCASSLEQGSPRGTQYFGPGTRLLVL.

V and J are TRBV4-3 and TRBJ1-2, with 10 bases matching TRBD1. From germline, CDR1 is LGHNA and CDR2 YSLEER. J was trimmed by 6 bases and V by 0 bases; bases with no gene match: 4. The CDR3 consists of 15 residues. The CDR3 protein is CASSQEPGTGDGYTF. The CDR3 DNA is TGCGCCAGCAGCCAAGAACCCGGGACAGGGGATGGCTACACCTTC.

The chain has TRBV7-9 and TRBJ2-7; 10 bases are shared with TRBD2. The J call may not be correct, given that the DNA end is closer to TRBJ2-1. The CDR3 is 14 residues long. CDR1 and CDR2 from the germline V gene are SEHNR and FQNEAQ (reference sequence). DNA for the CDR3: TGTGCCAGCAGCGCCGGACTAGCGGCCAATGAGCAGTTCTTC. This translates into CASSAGLAANEQFF.

There are many counts of this clonotype. The V call is TRBV5-5, the J call TRBJ1-1; 7 bases match TRBD1. CDR3 length: 15 residues. The germline V gene has CDR1 SGHKS and CDR2 YYEKEE (reference sequence). Unmatched junction bases numbered 14, after V lost 5 bases and J lost 7 bases. CDR3 loop: CASRTKRDRAFEAFF. CDR3 sequence (DNA): TGTGCCAGCAGAACGAAACGGGACAGAGCGTTTGAAGCTTTCTTT. The whole variable domain, filled in from reference TRBV5-5 and TRBJ1-1, reads DAGVTQSPTHLIKTRGQQVTLRCSPISGHKSVSWYQQVLGQGPQFIFQYYEKEERGRGNFPDRFSARQFPNYSSELNVNALLLGDSALYLCASRTKRDRAFEAFFGQGTRLTVV.

At least ten counts were recorded for this clonotype. CDR3: CASSLFGTSGTTDTQYF. The CDR3 DNA reads TGCGCCAGCAGCTTATTCGGGACTAGCGGGACCACAGATACGCAGTATTTT. V gene TRBV5-1 combines with J gene TRBJ2-3, with TRBD2 matching over 13 bases. J gave up 2 bases and V 2 bases, and 5 bases lay outside the gene matches. The V gene's germline CDR1 is SGHRS and CDR2 YFSETQ. This CDR3 has 17 residues.